Listed here is a single T cell receptor (beta chain). At one end the junction does not follow the germline gene, possibly because of a read error. Germline CDR1 and CDR2: MNHNS and SASEGT. CDR3 length: 15 residues. Using unique molecular identifiers, the investigators prepared the TCRbeta library. TCRdb independently ran MiXCR on the PCR reads; one entry per CDR3 protein. This table has nearly 550,000 distinct CDR3 sequences, roughly 18% appearing once. This sample is part of a study of T-cell reconstitution after alpha-beta-depleted transplantation in children. The sequence was collected from a human donor who donated a stem cell graft to a child with acute lymphoblastic leukemia. The specimen comprised PBMCs from the stem cell graft donor, sampled from the stem cell graft. J is TRBJ1-2 and V is TRBV6-1; 7 nucleotides agree with TRBD1. In DNA, the CDR3 is TGTGCCAGCAGTATCACAGGGGCCAGTTTATATGGCTTCACCTTC. Translating it yields CASSITGASLYGFTF.